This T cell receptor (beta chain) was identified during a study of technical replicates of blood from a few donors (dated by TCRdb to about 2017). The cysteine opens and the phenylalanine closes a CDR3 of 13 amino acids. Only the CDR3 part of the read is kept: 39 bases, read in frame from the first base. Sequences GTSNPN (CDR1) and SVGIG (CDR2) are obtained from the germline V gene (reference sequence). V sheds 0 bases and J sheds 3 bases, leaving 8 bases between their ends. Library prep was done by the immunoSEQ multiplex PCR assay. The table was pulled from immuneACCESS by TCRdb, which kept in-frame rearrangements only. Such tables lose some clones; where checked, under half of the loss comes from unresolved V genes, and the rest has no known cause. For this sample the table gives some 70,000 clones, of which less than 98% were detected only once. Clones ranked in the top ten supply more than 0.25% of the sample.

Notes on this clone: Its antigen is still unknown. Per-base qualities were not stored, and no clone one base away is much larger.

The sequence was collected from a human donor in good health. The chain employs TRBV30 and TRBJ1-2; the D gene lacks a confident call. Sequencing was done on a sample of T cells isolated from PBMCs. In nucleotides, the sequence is TGTGCCTGGAGTGTACTCGGGGACTATGGCTACACCTTC. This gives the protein CAWSVLGDYGYTF.